This section outlines one T cell receptor (beta chain) sequence together with its context. Its antigen is unknown. The sample is drawn from a study of Ad26.COV2.S vaccination and SARS-CoV-2 variants. Trimming took off 4 bases at V and 3 bases at J, with 13 bases between the two ends. Germline V gene lookup returns CDR1 MNHEY and CDR2 SMNVEV (reference sequence). The CDR3 sequence is 14 residues long. General study results and limits: Analytic work on TCR breadth and depth might have understated the full extent of total T cell responses.

Clones were sequenced by immunoSEQ multiplex PCR, and TCRdb holds only the in-frame ones, with some missing. The sample includes hundreds of thousands of clones, 86% of them seen just once. This sample's treatment: some 20 received Ad26.COV2.S at low or high dose, single or two shots; several received placebo; per-sample allocation not given. Each sample was drawn 63 days after the first injection (of vaccine or placebo). V gene TRBV27 combines with J gene TRBJ2-7; D might be TRBD1 (6 bases). The sequence was obtained from a person aged 18-60 years who received the Ad26.COV2.S COVID-19 vaccine or a placebo. Sequenced material: peripheral blood, taken in a trial of Ad26.COV2.S vaccine versus placebo. The CDR3 loop is CASSSVDRFYEQYF. The CDR3 DNA reads as TGTGCCAGCAGTTCTGTGGACAGATTCTACGAGCAGTACTTC.